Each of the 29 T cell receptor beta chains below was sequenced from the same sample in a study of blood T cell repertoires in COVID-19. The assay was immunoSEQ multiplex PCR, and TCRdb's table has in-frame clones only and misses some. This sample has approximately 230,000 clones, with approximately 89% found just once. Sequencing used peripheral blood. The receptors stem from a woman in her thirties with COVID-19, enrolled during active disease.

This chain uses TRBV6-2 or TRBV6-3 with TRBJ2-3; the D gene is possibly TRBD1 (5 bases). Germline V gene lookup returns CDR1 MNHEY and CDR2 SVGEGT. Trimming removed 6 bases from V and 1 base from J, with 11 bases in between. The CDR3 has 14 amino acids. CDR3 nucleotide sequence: TGTGCCAGCAGCCCCGTCAGGGGCACAGATACGCAGTATTTT. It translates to CASSPVRGTDTQYF.

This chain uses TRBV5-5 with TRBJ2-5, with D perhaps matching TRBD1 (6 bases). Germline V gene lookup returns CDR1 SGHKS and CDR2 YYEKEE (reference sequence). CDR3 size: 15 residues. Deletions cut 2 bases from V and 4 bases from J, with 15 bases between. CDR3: CASSFGQGLGETQYF. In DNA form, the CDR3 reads TGTGCCAGCAGCTTTGGCCAGGGGCTAGGAGAGACCCAGTACTTC.

The CDR3 spells CASTPRAGGNYNEQFF. CDR3 DNA: TGTGCCAGCACTCCGAGAGCGGGGGGGAACTACAATGAGCAGTTCTTC. The chain employs TRBV28 and TRBJ2-1; 10 nucleotides match TRBD2. Trimming took 7 bases from V and 3 from J; bases not matched to a gene: 9. CDR1 is MDHEN and CDR2 is SYDVKM in the germline V gene. The CDR3 extends over 16 amino acids.

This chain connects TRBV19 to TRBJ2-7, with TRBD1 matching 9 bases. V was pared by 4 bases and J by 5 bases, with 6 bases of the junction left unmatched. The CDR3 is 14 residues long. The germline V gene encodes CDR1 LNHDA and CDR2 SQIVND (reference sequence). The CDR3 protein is CASSTGTGLNEQYV. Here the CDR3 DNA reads TGTGCCAGTAGTACCGGGACAGGGCTCAACGAGCAGTACGTC.

The CDR3 loop reads CASSMERGPFGELFF. The CDR3 DNA reads as TGTGCCAGTAGTATGGAACGAGGGCCCTTCGGGGAGCTGTTTTTT. The chain couples TRBV19 to TRBJ2-2; possibly TRBD2 for D (5 bases). Trimming removed 3 bases at V and 7 bases at J, with 15 bases between. Germline V CDR1 and CDR2: LNHDA, SQIVND (reference sequence). The CDR3 spans 15 residues.

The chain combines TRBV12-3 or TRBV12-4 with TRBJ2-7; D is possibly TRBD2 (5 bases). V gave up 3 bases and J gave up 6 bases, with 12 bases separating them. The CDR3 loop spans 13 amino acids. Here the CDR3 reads CASSFSWGAEQYV. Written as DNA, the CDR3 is TGTGCCAGCAGTTTCAGCTGGGGAGCCGAGCAGTACGTC.

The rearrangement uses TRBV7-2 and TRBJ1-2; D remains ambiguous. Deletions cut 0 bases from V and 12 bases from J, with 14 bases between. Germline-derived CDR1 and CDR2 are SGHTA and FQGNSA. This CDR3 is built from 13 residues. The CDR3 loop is CASSLARQASHTF. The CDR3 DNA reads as TGTGCCAGCAGCTTAGCTAGGCAGGCCTCGCACACCTTC.

The CDR3 is CASSEPGLAKNIQYF. The CDR3 bases are TGTGCCAGCAGTGAGCCGGGTCTAGCCAAAAACATTCAGTACTTC. The gene calls are TRBV6-2 or TRBV6-3 and TRBJ2-4; D is unresolved. V was cut by 5 bases and J by 0 bases, with 11 bases left in between. From germline, CDR1 is MNHEY and CDR2 SVGEGT. The CDR3 is 15 residues long.

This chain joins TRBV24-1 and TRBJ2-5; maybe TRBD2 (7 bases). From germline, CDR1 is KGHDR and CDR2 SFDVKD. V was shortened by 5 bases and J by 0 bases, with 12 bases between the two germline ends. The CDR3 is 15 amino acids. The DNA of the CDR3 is TGTGCCACCAGTGTTGAGGGGGGGAACCAAGAGACCCAGTACTTC. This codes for CATSVEGGNQETQYF.

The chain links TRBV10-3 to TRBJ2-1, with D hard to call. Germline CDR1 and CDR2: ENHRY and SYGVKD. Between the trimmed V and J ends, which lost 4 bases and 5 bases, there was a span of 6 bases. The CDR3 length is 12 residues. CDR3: CAISGADNEQFF. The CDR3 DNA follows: TGTGCCATCAGTGGCGCTGACAATGAGCAGTTCTTC.

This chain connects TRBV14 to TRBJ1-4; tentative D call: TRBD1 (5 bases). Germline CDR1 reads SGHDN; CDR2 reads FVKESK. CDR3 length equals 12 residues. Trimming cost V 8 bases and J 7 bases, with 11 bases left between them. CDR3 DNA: TGTGCCAGCGGGGGGGGATCTGAAAAACTGTTTTTT. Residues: CASGGGSEKLFF.

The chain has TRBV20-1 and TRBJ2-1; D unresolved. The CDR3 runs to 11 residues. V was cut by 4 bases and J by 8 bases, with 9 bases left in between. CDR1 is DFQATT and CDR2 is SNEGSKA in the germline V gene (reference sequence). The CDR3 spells CSATIRDEQFF. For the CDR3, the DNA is TGCAGTGCTACTATCCGTGATGAGCAGTTCTTC.

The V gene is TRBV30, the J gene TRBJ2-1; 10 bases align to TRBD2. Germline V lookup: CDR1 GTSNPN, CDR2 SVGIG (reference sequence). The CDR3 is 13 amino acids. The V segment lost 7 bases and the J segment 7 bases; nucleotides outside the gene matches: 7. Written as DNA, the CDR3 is TGTGCCTTTGCTAGCGGGAGTTTGAATGAGCAGTTCTTC. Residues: CAFASGSLNEQFF.

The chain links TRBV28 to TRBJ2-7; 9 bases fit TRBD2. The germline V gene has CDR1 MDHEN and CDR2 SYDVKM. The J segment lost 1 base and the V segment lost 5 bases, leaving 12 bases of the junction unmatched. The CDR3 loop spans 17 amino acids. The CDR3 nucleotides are TGTGCCAGCAGTGGCCCCGGGAGGCTAGCGGGGTCCTACGAGCAGTACTTC. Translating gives CASSGPGRLAGSYEQYF.

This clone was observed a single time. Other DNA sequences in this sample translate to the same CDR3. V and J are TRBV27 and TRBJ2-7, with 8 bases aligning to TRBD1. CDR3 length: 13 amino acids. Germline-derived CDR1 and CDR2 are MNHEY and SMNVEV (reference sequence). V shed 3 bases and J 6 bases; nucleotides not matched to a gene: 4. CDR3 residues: CASSFGQGAEQYF. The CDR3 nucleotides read TGTGCCAGCAGTTTCGGACAGGGTGCCGAGCAGTACTTC.

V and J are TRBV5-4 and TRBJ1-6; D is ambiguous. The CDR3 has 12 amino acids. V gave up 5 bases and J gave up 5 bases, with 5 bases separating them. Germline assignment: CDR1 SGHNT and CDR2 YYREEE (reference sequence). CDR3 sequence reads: CASRPDNSPLHF. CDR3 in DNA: TGTGCCAGCAGACCAGATAATTCACCCCTCCACTTT.

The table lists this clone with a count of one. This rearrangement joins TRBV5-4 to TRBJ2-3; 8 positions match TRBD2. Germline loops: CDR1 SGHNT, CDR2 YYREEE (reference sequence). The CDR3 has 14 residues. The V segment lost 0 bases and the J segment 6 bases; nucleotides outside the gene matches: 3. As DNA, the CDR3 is TGTGCCAGCAGCTTGGGGACTAGCAGTGATACGCAGTATTTT. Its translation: CASSLGTSSDTQYF.

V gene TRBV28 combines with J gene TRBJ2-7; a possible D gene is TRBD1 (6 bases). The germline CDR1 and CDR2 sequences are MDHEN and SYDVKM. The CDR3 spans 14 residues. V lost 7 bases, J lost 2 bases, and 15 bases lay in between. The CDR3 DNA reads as TGTGCCAGCACCCCCGGCCAGGGGCCCTACGAGCAGTACGTC. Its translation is CASTPGQGPYEQYV.

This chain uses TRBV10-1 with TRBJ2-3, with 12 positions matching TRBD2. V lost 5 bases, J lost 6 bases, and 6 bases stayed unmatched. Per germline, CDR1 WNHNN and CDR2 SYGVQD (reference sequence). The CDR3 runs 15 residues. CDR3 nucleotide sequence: TGCGCCAGCAGTTCTAGCGGGGGGGCCCCGGATACGCAGTATTTT. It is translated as CASSSSGGAPDTQYF.

In DNA, the CDR3 is TGTGCCAGCAGCCCGGGGGCTAGCGGGAGAAGGTACAATGAGCAGTTCTTC. This translates into CASSPGASGRRYNEQFF. This chain links TRBV11-3 with TRBJ2-1; TRBD2 matches 10 bases. Germline CDR1 is SGHNT and CDR2 is YENEEA. The CDR3 extends over 17 amino acids. The ends lost 5 bases at V and 4 bases at J; junction bases unmatched: 11.

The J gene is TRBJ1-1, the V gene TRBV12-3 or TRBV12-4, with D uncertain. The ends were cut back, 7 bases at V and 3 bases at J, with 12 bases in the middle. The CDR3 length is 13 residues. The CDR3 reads CASILREDTEAFF. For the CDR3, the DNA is TGTGCCAGCATCCTAAGGGAGGACACTGAAGCTTTCTTT.

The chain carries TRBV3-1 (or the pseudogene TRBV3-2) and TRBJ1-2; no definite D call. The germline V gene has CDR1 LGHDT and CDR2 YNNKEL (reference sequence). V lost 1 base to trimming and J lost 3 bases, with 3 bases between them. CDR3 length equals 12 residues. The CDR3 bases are TGTGCCAGCAGCCAAGCTTACTATGGCTACACCTTC. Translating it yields CASSQAYYGYTF.

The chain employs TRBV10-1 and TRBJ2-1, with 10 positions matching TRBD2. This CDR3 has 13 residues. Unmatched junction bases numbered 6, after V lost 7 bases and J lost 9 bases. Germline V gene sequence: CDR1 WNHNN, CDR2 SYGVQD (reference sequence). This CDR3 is CASNPSGSGEQFF. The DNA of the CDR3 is TGCGCCAGCAATCCTAGCGGGAGTGGTGAGCAGTTCTTC.

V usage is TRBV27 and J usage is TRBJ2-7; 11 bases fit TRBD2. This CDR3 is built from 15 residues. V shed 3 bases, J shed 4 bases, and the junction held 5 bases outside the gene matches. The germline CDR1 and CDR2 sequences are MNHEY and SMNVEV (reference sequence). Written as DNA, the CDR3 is TGTGCCAGCAGTTTCGGACTAGCGGGTGGGTACGAGCAGTACTTC. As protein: CASSFGLAGGYEQYF.

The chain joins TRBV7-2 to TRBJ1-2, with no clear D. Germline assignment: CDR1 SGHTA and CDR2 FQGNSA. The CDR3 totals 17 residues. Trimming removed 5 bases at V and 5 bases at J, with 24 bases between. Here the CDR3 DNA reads TGTGCCAGCAGCGACTACCTACTGGGCGGTGGGGTTTATGGCTACACCTTC. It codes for CASSDYLLGGGVYGYTF. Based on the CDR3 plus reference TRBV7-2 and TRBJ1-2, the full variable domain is GAGVSQSPSNKVTEKGKDVELRCDPISGHTALYWYRQSLGQGLEFLIYFQGNSAPDKSGLPSDRFSAERTGGSVSTLTIQRTQQEDSAVYLCASSDYLLGGGVYGYTFGSGTRLTVV.

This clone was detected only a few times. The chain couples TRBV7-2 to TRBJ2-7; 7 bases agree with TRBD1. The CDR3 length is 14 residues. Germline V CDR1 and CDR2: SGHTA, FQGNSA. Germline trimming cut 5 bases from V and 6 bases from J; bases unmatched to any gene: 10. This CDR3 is CASSLLDRAGEQYF. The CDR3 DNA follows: TGTGCCAGCAGCCTACTCGACAGGGCTGGCGAGCAGTACTTC.

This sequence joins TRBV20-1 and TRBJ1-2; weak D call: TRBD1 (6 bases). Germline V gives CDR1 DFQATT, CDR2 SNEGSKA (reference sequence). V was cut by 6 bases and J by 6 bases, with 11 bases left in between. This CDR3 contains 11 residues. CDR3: CSAWGPDGYTF. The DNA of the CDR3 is TGCAGTGCCTGGGGGCCGGATGGCTACACCTTC.

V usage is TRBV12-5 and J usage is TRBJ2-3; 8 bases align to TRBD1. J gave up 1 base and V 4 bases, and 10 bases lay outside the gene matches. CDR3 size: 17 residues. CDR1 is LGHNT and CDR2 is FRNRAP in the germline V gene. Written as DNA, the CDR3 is TGTGCTAGTGGTTCGGGACGAACGACAGGGGGCACAGATACGCAGTATTTT. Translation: CASGSGRTTGGTDTQYF.

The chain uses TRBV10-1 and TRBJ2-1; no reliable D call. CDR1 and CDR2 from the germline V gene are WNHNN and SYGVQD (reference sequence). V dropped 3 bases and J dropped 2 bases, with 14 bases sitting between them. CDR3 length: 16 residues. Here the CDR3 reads CASSDALSLAYNEQFF. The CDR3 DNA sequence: TGCGCCAGCAGTGACGCCCTTAGTCTAGCCTACAATGAGCAGTTCTTC.